This T cell receptor (beta chain) was sequenced for a study of blood T cell repertoires in COVID-19 (dated by TCRdb to between 2020 and 2021). Study-level background: The collaborator samples originated in the United States, Italy and Spain and spanned the acute and convalescent phases of COVID-19. The prospective study material was composed of cDNA or gDNA derived from T cells, B-cell-depleted T cells, or PBMCs. Deeply sampled blood TCRbeta repertoires from subjects exposed to, actively infected with, or recovered from COVID-19 were included in the dataset. A freely available public database, intended as a resource for researchers studying the immune response to SARS-CoV-2, is where the repertoires were released. The samples were drawn from two sources: the first 160 participants of the ongoing ImmuneRACE study, and 1,200 or so subjects contributed by 6 global collaborators. Nearly every sample came with metadata listing a de-identified subject ID, COVID-19 status, age in years and sex. Where HLA class I and class II types were available, the types were taken from metadata supplied by the sample provider, not from assay-based typing.

As encoded in the germline V gene (reference sequence), CDR1 is MNHEY while CDR2 is SMNVEV. V and J are truncated by 5 bases and 7 bases respectively, leaving an intervening sequence of 14 bases. Including cysteine and phenylalanine, the CDR3 has 13 amino acids. Left in the record is the CDR3 DNA by itself, 39 bases read in frame from the first base. Overall study results and their limits: How much clinical and demographic metadata was included differed by source and by participant, and the metadata was provided uncurated.

TCRbeta CDR3 regions were amplified from genomic DNA using the immunoSEQ Assay, a bias-controlled multiplex PCR. As for how the authors treated the data: The number of nucleated cells in each sample was estimated from the amplification of reference gene primers within the assay. To quantify the absolute abundance of each unique TCRbeta CDR3 rearrangement, sequence reads were collapsed and filtered. For each sample, productive Simpson clonality was calculated by taking the square root of Simpson's diversity index across productive rearrangements. The clones in this table, taken by TCRdb from immuneACCESS, are in-frame only. Not every clone is retained; where verified, under half of the shortfall comes from an unresolved V gene, and the cause of the rest is unknown. V, J and clone size derive from that table, while D and trimming were established from the DNA sequence. In this sample the table shows over 200,000 clones, almost 90% of which occur a single time. The ten biggest clones cover roughly 1.5% of the sample.

Whole blood was collected in K2EDTA tubes by collaborating institutions according to the institutions' own protocols. For TCRbeta analysis, collaborators shipped samples as frozen whole blood, isolated PBMCs, or DNA extracted from either of those sample types. On this clone: This clone's antigen is unknown. No clone much larger than this one lies a single base away; base qualities are absent.

The sequence came from a man aged 18 to 30 with active or convalescent COVID-19. The source material was peripheral blood. The chain joins TRBV27 to TRBJ1-2; D gene: possibly TRBD1, on 6 matching bases. At the DNA level, the sequence is TGTGCCAGCAGTGTGGGGGCGGCCTCTGGCTACACCTTC. The encoded protein is CASSVGAASGYTF.